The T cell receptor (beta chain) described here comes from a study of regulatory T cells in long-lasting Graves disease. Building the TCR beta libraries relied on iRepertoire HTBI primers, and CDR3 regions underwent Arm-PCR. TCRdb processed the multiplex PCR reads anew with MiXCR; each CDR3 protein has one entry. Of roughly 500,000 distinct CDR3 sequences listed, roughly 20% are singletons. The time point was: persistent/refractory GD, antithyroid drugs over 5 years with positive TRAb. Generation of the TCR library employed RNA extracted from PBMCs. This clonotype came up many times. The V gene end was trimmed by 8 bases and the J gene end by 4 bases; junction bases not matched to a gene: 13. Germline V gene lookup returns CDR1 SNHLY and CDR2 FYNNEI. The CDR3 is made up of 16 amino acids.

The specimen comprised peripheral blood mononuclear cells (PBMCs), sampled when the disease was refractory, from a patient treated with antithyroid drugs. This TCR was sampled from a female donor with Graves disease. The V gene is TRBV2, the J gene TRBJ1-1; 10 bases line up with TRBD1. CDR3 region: CASHPRDRGSSTEAFF. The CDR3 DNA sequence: TGTGCCAGCCATCCCCGGGACAGGGGATCGTCCACTGAAGCTTTCTTT.